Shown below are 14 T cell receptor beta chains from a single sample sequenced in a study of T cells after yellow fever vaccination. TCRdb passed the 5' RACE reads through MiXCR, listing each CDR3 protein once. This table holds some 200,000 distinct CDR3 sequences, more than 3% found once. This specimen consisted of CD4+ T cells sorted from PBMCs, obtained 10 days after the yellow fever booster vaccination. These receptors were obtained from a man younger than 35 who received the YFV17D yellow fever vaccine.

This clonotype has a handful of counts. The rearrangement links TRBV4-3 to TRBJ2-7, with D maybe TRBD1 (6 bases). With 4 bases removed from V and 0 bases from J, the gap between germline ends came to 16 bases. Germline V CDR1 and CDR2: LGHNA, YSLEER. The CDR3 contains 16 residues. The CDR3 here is CASSPRTDLSSYEQYF. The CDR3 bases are TGCGCCAGCAGCCCCCGGACAGACCTTAGCTCCTACGAGCAGTACTTC.

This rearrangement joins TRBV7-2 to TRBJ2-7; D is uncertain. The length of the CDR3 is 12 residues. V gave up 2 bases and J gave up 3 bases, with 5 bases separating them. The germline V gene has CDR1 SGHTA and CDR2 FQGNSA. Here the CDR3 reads CASSLSIYEQYF. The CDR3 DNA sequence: TGTGCCAGCAGCTTATCTATCTACGAGCAGTACTTC.

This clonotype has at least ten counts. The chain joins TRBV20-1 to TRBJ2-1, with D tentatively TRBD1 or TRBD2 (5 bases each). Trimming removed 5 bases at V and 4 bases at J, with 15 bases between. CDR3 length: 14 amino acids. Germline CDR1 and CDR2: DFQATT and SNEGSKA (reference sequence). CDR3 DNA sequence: TGCAGTGCTGACTCCGGGACCACATACAATGAGCAGTTCTTC. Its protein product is CSADSGTTYNEQFF.

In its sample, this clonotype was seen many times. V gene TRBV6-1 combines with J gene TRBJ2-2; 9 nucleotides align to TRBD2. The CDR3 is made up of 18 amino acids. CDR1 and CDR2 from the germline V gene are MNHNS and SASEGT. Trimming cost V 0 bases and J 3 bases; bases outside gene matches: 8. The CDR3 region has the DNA TGTGCCAGCAGTGAAGCGCGCGGGACTAGCCGTCACACCGGGGAGCTGTTTTTT. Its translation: CASSEARGTSRHTGELFF.

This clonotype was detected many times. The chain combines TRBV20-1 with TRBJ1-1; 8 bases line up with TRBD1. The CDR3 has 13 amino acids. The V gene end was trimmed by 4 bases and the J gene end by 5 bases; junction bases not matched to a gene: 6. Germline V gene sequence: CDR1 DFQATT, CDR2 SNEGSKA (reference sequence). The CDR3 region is CSATQGAETEAFF. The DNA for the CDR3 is TGCAGTGCTACCCAGGGGGCAGAAACTGAAGCTTTCTTT.

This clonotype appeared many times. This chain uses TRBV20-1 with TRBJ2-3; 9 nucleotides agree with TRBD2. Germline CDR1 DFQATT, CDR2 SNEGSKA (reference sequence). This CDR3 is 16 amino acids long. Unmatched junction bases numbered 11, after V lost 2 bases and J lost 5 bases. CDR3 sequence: CSARKASGGREDTQYF. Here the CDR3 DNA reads TGCAGTGCTAGAAAGGCAAGCGGGGGGCGCGAAGATACGCAGTATTTT.

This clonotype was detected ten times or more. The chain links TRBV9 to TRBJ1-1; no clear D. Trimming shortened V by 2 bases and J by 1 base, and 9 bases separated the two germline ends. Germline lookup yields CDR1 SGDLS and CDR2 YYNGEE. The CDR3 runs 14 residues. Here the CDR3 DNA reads TGTGCCAGCAGCGTCACATCTACGAACACTGAAGCTTTCTTT. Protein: CASSVTSTNTEAFF.

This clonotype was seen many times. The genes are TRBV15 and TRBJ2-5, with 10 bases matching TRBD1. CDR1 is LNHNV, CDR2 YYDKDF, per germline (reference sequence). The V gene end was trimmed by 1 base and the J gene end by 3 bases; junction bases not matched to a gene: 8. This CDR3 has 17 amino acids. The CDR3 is CATSRGLAGTGEETQYF. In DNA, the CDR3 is TGTGCCACCAGCAGAGGTTTAGCCGGGACAGGGGAAGAGACCCAGTACTTC. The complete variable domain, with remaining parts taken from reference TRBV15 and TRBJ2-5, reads DAMVIQNPRYQVTQFGKPVTLSCSQTLNHNVMYWYQQKSSQAPKLLFHYYDKDFNNEADTPDNFQSRRPNTSFCFLDIRSPGLGDTAMYLCATSRGLAGTGEETQYFGPGTRLLVL.

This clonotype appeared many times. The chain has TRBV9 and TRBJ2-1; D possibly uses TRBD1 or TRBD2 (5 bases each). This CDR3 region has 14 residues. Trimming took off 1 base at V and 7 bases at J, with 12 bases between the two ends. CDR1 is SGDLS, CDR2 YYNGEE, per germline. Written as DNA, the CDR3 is TGTGCCAGCAGCGTACGGGGCGGCGGAAATGAGCAGTTCTTC. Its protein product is CASSVRGGGNEQFF.

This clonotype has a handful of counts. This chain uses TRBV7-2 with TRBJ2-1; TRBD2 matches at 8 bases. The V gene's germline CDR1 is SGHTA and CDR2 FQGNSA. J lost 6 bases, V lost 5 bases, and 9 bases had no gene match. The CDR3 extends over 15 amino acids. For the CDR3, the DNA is TGTGCCAGCAGCCGCGGGGGGCGTAGCGGCAATGAGCAGTTCTTC. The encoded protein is CASSRGGRSGNEQFF. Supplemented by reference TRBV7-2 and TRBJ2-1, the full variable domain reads GAGVSQSPSNKVTEKGKDVELRCDPISGHTALYWYRQSLGQGLEFLIYFQGNSAPDKSGLPSDRFSAERTGGSVSTLTIQRTQQEDSAVYLCASSRGGRSGNEQFFGPGTRLTVL.

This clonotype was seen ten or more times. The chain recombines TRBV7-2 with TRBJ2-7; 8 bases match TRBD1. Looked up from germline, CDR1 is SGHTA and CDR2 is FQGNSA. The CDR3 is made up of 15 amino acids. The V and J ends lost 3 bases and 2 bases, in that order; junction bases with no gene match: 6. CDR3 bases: TGTGCCAGCAGCTTCCAAGCGACAGGGGCCTACGAGCAGTACGTC. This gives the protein CASSFQATGAYEQYV.

Written as DNA, the CDR3 is TGTGCCACCAGTGGCTTGACATATGTCCGAGAGACCCAGTACTTC. Translation gives CATSGLTYVRETQYF. This rearrangement joins TRBV24-1 to TRBJ2-5, with D uncertain. The CDR3 runs 15 residues. The germline V gene encodes CDR1 KGHDR and CDR2 SFDVKD. Trimming removed 5 bases from V and 4 bases from J, with 16 bases in between.

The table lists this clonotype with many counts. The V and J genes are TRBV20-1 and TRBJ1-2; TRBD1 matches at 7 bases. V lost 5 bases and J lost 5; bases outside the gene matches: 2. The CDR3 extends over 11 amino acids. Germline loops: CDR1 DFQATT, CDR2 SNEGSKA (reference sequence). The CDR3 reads CSAGDRYGYTF. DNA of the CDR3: TGCAGTGCTGGGGACAGATATGGCTACACCTTC.

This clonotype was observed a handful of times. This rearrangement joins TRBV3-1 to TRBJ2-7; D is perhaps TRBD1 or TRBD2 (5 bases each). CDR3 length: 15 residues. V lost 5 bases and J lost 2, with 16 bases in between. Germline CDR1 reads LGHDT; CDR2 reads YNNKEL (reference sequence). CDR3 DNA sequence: TGTGCCAGCAGCACGACCGGGACCGATGCCTACGAGCAGTACTTC. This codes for CASSTTGTDAYEQYF.